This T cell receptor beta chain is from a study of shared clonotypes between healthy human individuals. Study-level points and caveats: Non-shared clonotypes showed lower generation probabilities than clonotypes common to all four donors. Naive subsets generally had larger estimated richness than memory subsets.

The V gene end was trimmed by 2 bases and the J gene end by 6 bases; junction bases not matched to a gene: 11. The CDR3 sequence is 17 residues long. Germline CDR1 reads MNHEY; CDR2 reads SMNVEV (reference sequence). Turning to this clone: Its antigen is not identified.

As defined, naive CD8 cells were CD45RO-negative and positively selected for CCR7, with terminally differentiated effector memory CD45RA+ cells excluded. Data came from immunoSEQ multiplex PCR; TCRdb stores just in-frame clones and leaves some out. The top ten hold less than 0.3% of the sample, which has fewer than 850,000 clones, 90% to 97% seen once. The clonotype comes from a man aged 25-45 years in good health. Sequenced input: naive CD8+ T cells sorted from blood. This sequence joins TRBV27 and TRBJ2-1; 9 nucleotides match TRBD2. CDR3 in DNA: TGTGCCAGCAGTTTAGATAGTTGGACTAGCGCCGTCAATGAGCAGTTCTTC. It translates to CASSLDSWTSAVNEQFF.